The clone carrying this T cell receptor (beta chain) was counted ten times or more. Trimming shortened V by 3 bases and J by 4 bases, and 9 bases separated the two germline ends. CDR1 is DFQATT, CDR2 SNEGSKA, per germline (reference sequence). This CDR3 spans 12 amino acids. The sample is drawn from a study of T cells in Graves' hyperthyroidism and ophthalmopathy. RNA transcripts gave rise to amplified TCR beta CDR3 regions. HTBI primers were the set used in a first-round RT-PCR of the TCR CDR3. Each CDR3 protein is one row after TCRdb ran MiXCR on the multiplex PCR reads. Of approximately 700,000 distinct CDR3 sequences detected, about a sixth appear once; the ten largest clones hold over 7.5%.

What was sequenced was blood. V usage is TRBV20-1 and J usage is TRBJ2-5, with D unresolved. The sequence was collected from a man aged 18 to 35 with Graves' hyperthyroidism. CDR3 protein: CSARRGIETQYF. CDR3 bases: TGCAGTGCTAGGAGAGGAATAGAGACCCAGTACTTC.